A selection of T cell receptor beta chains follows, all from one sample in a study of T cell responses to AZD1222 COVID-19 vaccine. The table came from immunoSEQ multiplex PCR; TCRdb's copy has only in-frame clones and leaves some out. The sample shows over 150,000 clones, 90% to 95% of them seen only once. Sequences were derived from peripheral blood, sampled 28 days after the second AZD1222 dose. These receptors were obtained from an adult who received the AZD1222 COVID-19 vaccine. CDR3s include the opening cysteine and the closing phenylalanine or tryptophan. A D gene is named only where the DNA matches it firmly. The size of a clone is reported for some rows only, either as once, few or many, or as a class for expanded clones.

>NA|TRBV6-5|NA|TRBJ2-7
TGTGCCAGCAGTCGGGCAGGGGGGCCAACCTACGAGCAGTACTTC
CASSRAGGPTYEQYF
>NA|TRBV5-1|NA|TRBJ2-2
TGCGCCAGCAGCTGGACGCTGGACAGAAGCACCGGGGAGCTGTTTTTT
CASSWTLDRSTGELFF
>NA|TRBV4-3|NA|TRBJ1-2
TGCGCCAGCAGCCAAGATTTAGTAGGCCACTATGGCTACACCTTC
CASSQDLVGHYGYTF
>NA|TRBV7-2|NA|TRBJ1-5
TGTGCCAGCAAAAACAGTCTCAATCAGCCCCAGCATTTT
CASKNSLNQPQHF
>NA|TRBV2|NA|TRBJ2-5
TGTGCCAGCAGTCCAGTGATACGGGAAGAGACCCAGTACTTC
CASSPVIREETQYF
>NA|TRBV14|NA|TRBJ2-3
TGTGCCAGCAGCGGTTCGGCCCGCACAGATACGCAGTATTTT
CASSGSARTDTQYF
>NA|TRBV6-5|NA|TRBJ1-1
TGTGCCAGCAGTTACGTTCAGGGAAGGGCTGAAGCTTTCTTT
CASSYVQGRAEAFF
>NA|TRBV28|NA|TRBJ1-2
TGTGCCAGCAGTCACAGGGCCTCGGATAATGGCTACACCTTC
CASSHRASDNGYTF
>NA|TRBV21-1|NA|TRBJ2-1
TGTGCCAGCAGCAAAGCCGCCCTAGCGGGGGGGCATGGCTGCAATGAGCAGTTCTTC
CASSKAALAGGHGCNEQFF
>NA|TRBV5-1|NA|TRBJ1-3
TGCGCCAGCAGCGCAGGGGAAGTCTCTGGAAACACCATATATTTT
CASSAGEVSGNTIYF
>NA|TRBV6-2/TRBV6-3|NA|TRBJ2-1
TGTGCCAGCAGCCCCCCGGGGGCTAGCTCCTACAATGAGCAGTTCTTC
CASSPPGASSYNEQFF
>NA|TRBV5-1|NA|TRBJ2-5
TGCGCCAGCAGCTTGGGGACTGTTGGGGGGAAGGAGACCCAGTACTTC
CASSLGTVGGKETQYF
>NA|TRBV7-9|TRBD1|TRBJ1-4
TGTGCCAGCAGCTCTCACTCCTCAGGGGGTGAAAAACTGTTTTTT
CASSSHSSGGEKLFF
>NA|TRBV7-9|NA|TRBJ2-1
TGTGCCAGCAGCCCGCGCGCTGGGCCATCAAGCGCCTACAATGAGCAGTTCTTC
CASSPRAGPSSAYNEQFF
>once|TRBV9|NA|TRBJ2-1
TGTGCCAGCAGCGTAGTTGGGACCTCAGGCTCCTACAATGAGCAGTTCTTC
CASSVVGTSGSYNEQFF
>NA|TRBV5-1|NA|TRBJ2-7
TGCGCCAGCAGCTTGGCCTCCCACGAGCAGTACTTC
CASSLASHEQYF